The 6 T cell receptor beta chains below were found in one sample sequenced in a study of blood T cell repertoires in COVID-19. The protocol was immunoSEQ multiplex PCR, while the TCRdb copy is restricted to in-frame clones and leaves out a portion. The repertoire holds about 85,000 clones, with around 91% as singletons. Specimen: peripheral blood. These receptors were obtained from a woman aged 80 or over with active or convalescent COVID-19.

V usage is TRBV5-8 and J usage is TRBJ1-1; TRBD1 matches 9 bases. The V gene's germline CDR1 is SGHTS and CDR2 YDEGEE. After removal of 2 bases from V and 4 bases from J, the junction contained 6 bases not matched to a gene. CDR3 length equals 15 residues. This chain's CDR3 is CASSLYRGPVTEAFF. In DNA, the CDR3 is TGTGCCAGCAGCTTATACAGGGGGCCGGTCACTGAAGCTTTCTTT.

CDR3 amino acids: CASSRQGSGANVLTF. The CDR3 DNA sequence: TGTGCCAGCAGTCGACAGGGCTCTGGGGCCAACGTCCTGACTTTC. The chain is built from TRBV28 and TRBJ2-6, with 7 bases identical to TRBD1. Trimming took 5 bases from V and 0 from J; bases not matched to a gene: 1. The CDR3 sequence is 15 residues long. Germline V gene sequence: CDR1 MDHEN, CDR2 SYDVKM. Complete variable domain (other parts from reference TRBV28 and TRBJ2-6): DVKVTQSSRYLVKRTGEKVFLECVQDMDHENMFWYRQDPGLGLRLIYFSYDVKMKEKGDIPEGYSVSREKKERFSLILESASTNQTSMYLCASSRQGSGANVLTFGAGSRLTVL.

This clone is a singleton in its sample. CDR3 region: CASSRPLMRYEQFF. CDR3 DNA sequence: TGTGCCAGCAGCCGCCCGCTTATGCGGTATGAGCAGTTCTTC. The chain employs TRBV7-2 and TRBJ2-1, with D hard to call. The V gene lost 5 bases and the J gene lost 8 bases, with 16 bases spanning the gap. Germline CDR1 and CDR2: SGHTA and FQGNSA. The CDR3 runs 14 residues.

This clone was counted once. J is TRBJ2-7 and V is TRBV7-9; TRBD2 matches at 8 bases. The CDR3 covers 15 residues. V was pared by 5 bases and J by 1 base, with 7 bases of the junction left unmatched. Germline assignment: CDR1 SEHNR and CDR2 FQNEAQ (reference sequence). The CDR3 nucleotides are TGTGCCAGCAGCCGTCAAGCGGGAGCGTCCTACGAGCAGTACTTC. It encodes CASSRQAGASYEQYF.

The chain is built from TRBV7-9 and TRBJ1-3; 10 bases line up with TRBD1. Trimming cost V 6 bases and J 4 bases; bases outside gene matches: 12. The V gene's germline CDR1 is SEHNR and CDR2 FQNEAQ (reference sequence). There are 17 residues in the CDR3. The CDR3 loop reads CASSEPGQGTAGNTIYF. The CDR3 DNA follows: TGTGCCAGCAGTGAACCGGGACAGGGGACAGCCGGAAACACCATATATTTT.

This chain joins TRBV4-1 and TRBJ1-1, with D tentatively TRBD1 (6 bases). The CDR3 totals 16 residues. Germline CDR1 MGHRA, CDR2 YSYEKL. The V end lost 4 bases, the J end lost 1 base, and 16 bases lay between the germline ends. CDR3 nucleotides: TGCGCCAGCAGCCGACCCTCGGGACACCCGAACACTGAAGCTTTCTTT. Translation gives CASSRPSGHPNTEAFF.